The source of this TCR beta chain is a study of regulatory T cells in long-lasting Graves disease. iRepertoire HTBI primers and Arm-PCR of CDR3 regions built TCR beta libraries. TCRdb recomputed calls from the multiplex PCR reads with MiXCR, one row per CDR3 protein. The sample carries about 500,000 distinct CDR3 sequences, about 12% recorded once. V gave up 0 bases and J gave up 0 bases; unmatched junction bases: 5. CDR3 size: 16 residues. Per the germline V gene, CDR1 is DFQATT and CDR2 is SNEGSKA (reference sequence). This clonotype was counted at least ten times. Noted time point: newly diagnosed GD, antithyroid drugs for less than 3 months. RNA from PBMCs was the source of the TCR library. The same data also went into a second study, on T cells in Graves' hyperthyroidism and ophthalmopathy.

The sequencing here drew on peripheral blood mononuclear cells (PBMCs), taken at new diagnosis, from a patient treated with antithyroid drugs. This chain joins TRBV20-1 and TRBJ2-3, with 8 bases aligning to TRBD2. The TCR was taken from a young woman with Graves disease. The CDR3, as DNA: TGCAGTGCTAGAGATCGAGCGGGGGAAAGCACAGATACGCAGTATTTT. Translating gives CSARDRAGESTDTQYF.